These 30 T cell receptor beta chains share one sample of origin, sequenced in a study of shared clonotypes between healthy human individuals. The protocol was immunoSEQ multiplex PCR, while the TCRdb copy is restricted to in-frame clones and leaves out a portion. This table has about 1.5 million clones, under 99% appearing once. Source material: naive CD4+ T cells sorted from blood. Subset meaning: CD45RA+ positively selected. The receptors shown here come from a man aged 25 to 45 in good health.

This rearrangement joins TRBV29-1 to TRBJ2-7; 8 nucleotides agree with TRBD1. CDR1 is SQVTM, CDR2 ANQGSEA, per germline. The V and J ends lost 7 bases and 3 bases, in that order; junction bases with no gene match: 20. CDR3 size: 17 residues. The CDR3 here is CSAGVLRDRGLNYEQYF. The CDR3 coding sequence is TGCAGCGCAGGGGTTTTAAGAGACAGGGGTCTCAACTACGAGCAGTACTTC.

The chain combines TRBV7-8 with TRBJ2-7; tentatively, D is TRBD1 (5 bases). This CDR3 contains 14 residues. V lost 6 bases and J 6 bases, leaving 18 bases between the germline ends. The germline gives CDR1 SGHVS, CDR2 FQNEAQ. The CDR3 nucleotides are TGTGCCAGCAGTTCCAGGGTTTCGTATGCCGAGCAGTACTTC. This translates into CASSSRVSYAEQYF.

The chain combines TRBV5-4 with TRBJ2-2; D may be TRBD2 (6 bases). Trimming left V 2 bases short and J 9 bases short, with 17 bases between. This CDR3 comprises 15 residues. The germline V gene encodes CDR1 SGHNT and CDR2 YYREEE (reference sequence). This chain's CDR3 is CASSFRGTRDRELFF. CDR3 in DNA: TGTGCCAGCAGCTTTCGGGGGACCCGGGACCGGGAGCTGTTTTTT.

The chain uses TRBV18 and TRBJ1-2, with a tentative D call TRBD1 (5 bases). V lost 1 base to trimming and J lost 5 bases, with 11 bases between them. Per the germline V gene, CDR1 is KGHSH and CDR2 is LQKENI. This CDR3 spans 14 amino acids. CDR3 bases: TGTGCCAGCTCACCACTAGACAGCCGGTATGGCTACACCTTC. It yields the protein CASSPLDSRYGYTF.

The rearrangement links TRBV6-4 to TRBJ1-1, with D maybe TRBD1 (5 bases). Germline V lookup: CDR1 MRHNA, CDR2 SNTAGT. With 6 bases removed from V and 1 base from J, the gap between germline ends came to 9 bases. The CDR3 is 13 residues long. The CDR3 DNA is TGTGCCAGCAGCCAGACAGCGAACACTGAAGCTTTCTTT. It translates to CASSQTANTEAFF.

The rearrangement joins TRBV5-4 to TRBJ2-7; D may correspond to TRBD1 or TRBD2 (6 bases each). Germline V gene lookup returns CDR1 SGHNT and CDR2 YYREEE (reference sequence). Trimming took 1 base from V and 3 from J, leaving 14 bases between them. The CDR3 runs to 15 residues. The chain's CDR3 is CASSLQGTRGYEQYF. The CDR3 DNA reads as TGTGCCAGCAGCTTGCAGGGGACGCGGGGCTACGAGCAGTACTTC.

This chain uses TRBV9 with TRBJ2-3; 8 bases fit TRBD2. CDR1 is SGDLS and CDR2 is YYNGEE in the germline V gene. V shed 0 bases and J 3 bases; nucleotides not matched to a gene: 6. This CDR3 spans 16 amino acids. Here the CDR3 reads CASSVAERERTDTQYF. CDR3 DNA: TGTGCCAGCAGCGTAGCCGAGCGGGAGAGAACAGATACGCAGTATTTT.

The rearrangement uses TRBV15 and TRBJ1-5, with D possibly being TRBD1 (5 bases). Deletions cut 0 bases from V and 7 bases from J, with 16 bases between. CDR3 size: 16 residues. CDR1 is LNHNV, CDR2 YYDKDF, per germline (reference sequence). This CDR3 reads CATSREVAGTGQPQHF. The DNA of the CDR3 is TGTGCCACCAGCAGAGAGGTGGCGGGGACTGGCCAGCCCCAGCATTTT.

The CDR3 nucleotides read TGTGCCAGCAGTTCACCGGGACAGGGGCTTCAAGGCAATCAGCCCCAGCATTTT. Protein: CASSSPGQGLQGNQPQHF. V gene TRBV28 combines with J gene TRBJ1-5, with 10 bases that match TRBD1. The CDR3 is 18 residues long. Germline V gene data show CDR1 as MDHEN and CDR2 as SYDVKM. V was clipped by 4 bases and J by 2 bases; unmatched bases: 11. Full variable domain (remainder filled in from reference TRBV28 and TRBJ1-5): DVKVTQSSRYLVKRTGEKVFLECVQDMDHENMFWYRQDPGLGLRLIYFSYDVKMKEKGDIPEGYSVSREKKERFSLILESASTNQTSMYLCASSSPGQGLQGNQPQHFGDGTRLSIL.

This sequence joins TRBV5-1 and TRBJ2-7; D might be TRBD1 or TRBD2, each matching 5 bases. From germline, CDR1 is SGHRS and CDR2 YFSETQ. V lost 0 bases and J lost 3, with 25 bases in between. The CDR3 is made up of 19 amino acids. As DNA, the CDR3 is TGCGCCAGCAGCTTGGGCAGAGGGACGGTGCTCGGCGGAAACTACGAGCAGTACTTC. Translated: CASSLGRGTVLGGNYEQYF.

The gene calls are TRBV7-3 and TRBJ2-5; no definite D call. Looked up from germline, CDR1 is SGHTA and CDR2 is FQGTGA. The V end was cut by 0 bases, the J end by 0 bases, with 2 bases between. The CDR3 loop spans 13 amino acids. The CDR3 DNA reads as TGTGCCAGCAGCTTAACGAACCAAGAGACCCAGTACTTC. Protein sequence: CASSLTNQETQYF.

This chain links TRBV19 with TRBJ2-7; D remains unclear. The CDR3 is made up of 14 amino acids. Trimming stripped 0 bases from V and 2 bases from J, with 8 bases between. CDR1 is LNHDA, CDR2 SQIVND, per germline (reference sequence). The CDR3 region has the DNA TGTGCCAGTAGTATAGACGGGTCCACCTACGAGCAGTACTTC. It specifies CASSIDGSTYEQYF.

This clone has just one count. The V and J genes are TRBV6-4 and TRBJ2-3; 7 bases fit TRBD1. With 0 bases clipped from V and 0 bases from J, the junction kept 3 bases outside the gene matches. Germline CDR1 and CDR2: MRHNA and SNTAGT. CDR3 length equals 16 residues. The CDR3 sequence: CASSDSGTASTDTQYF. CDR3 DNA sequence: TGTGCCAGCAGTGACTCGGGGACAGCTAGCACAGATACGCAGTATTTT.

This chain connects TRBV4-2 to TRBJ2-7; D might be TRBD1 or TRBD2, each matching 5 bases. CDR3 length: 16 residues. V shed 0 bases and J shed 3 bases, with 15 bases lying between them. CDR1 LGHNA and CDR2 YNFKEQ come from the germline V gene. The CDR3 coding sequence is TGTGCCAGCAGCCAAGAAGGTCGGGGCCACCACTACGAGCAGTACTTC. It translates to CASSQEGRGHHYEQYF.

The chain carries TRBV7-6 and TRBJ2-7; 7 bases match TRBD1. V was pared by 3 bases and J by 4 bases, with 9 bases of the junction left unmatched. CDR1 SGHVS and CDR2 FNYEAQ come from the germline V gene. The CDR3 is 15 amino acids. CDR3 in amino acids: CASSFSYRGAYEQYF. CDR3 sequence (DNA): TGTGCCAGCAGCTTCTCTTACAGGGGTGCGTACGAGCAGTACTTC.

V is TRBV4-3 and J is TRBJ2-7; 7 bases line up with TRBD1. This CDR3 spans 15 amino acids. Germline V gene data show CDR1 as LGHNA and CDR2 as YSLEER. The V gene end was trimmed by 1 base and the J gene end by 3 bases; junction bases not matched to a gene: 6. CDR3 amino acids: CASSQVLGQIYEQYF. In DNA form, the CDR3 reads TGCGCCAGCAGCCAAGTCCTGGGACAGATCTACGAGCAGTACTTC.

The CDR3 bases are TGTGCTAGTGATCCATGTGGGGGGCGCAACACCATATATTTT. This codes for CASDPCGGRNTIYF. J is TRBJ1-3 and V is TRBV12-5; D is possibly TRBD1 (6 bases). Germline V lookup: CDR1 LGHNT, CDR2 FRNRAP. Trimming removed 7 bases from V and 7 bases from J, with 17 bases in between. The CDR3 is made up of 14 amino acids.

In nucleotides, the CDR3 is TGTGCCACCAGCAGAGATTGGACTAGCCCGGGAGGTGACCCCTACGAGCAGTACTTC. It specifies CATSRDWTSPGGDPYEQYF. The V and J genes are TRBV15 and TRBJ2-7; 8 bases align to TRBD2. The V gene end was trimmed by 0 bases and the J gene end by 2 bases; junction bases not matched to a gene: 15. CDR1 and CDR2 from the germline V gene are LNHNV and YYDKDF (reference sequence). The CDR3 runs 19 residues. Drawing the rest from reference TRBV15 and TRBJ2-7, the complete variable domain is DAMVIQNPRYQVTQFGKPVTLSCSQTLNHNVMYWYQQKSSQAPKLLFHYYDKDFNNEADTPDNFQSRRPNTSFCFLDIRSPGLGDTAMYLCATSRDWTSPGGDPYEQYFGPGTRLTVT.

To note about this clone: The identical CDR3 is also encoded by other nucleotide sequences in the sample. This chain joins TRBV5-8 and TRBJ2-5, with 9 bases that match TRBD1. Germline values: CDR1 SGHTS, CDR2 YDEGEE. This CDR3 has 14 amino acids. The ends lost 4 bases at V and 5 bases at J; junction bases unmatched: 6. DNA of the CDR3: TGTGCCAGCAGCCGGGACAGGGCGCGGGAGACCCAGTACTTC. Its protein is CASSRDRARETQYF.

The rearrangement links TRBV19 to TRBJ2-5, with TRBD1 identical over 8 bases. The V gene end was trimmed by 7 bases and the J gene end by 7 bases; junction bases not matched to a gene: 14. Germline-derived CDR1 and CDR2 are LNHDA and SQIVND (reference sequence). The CDR3 runs 15 residues. CDR3 loop: CASTDWTGRSGTQYF. In nucleotides, the CDR3 is TGTGCCAGTACAGATTGGACAGGGAGGTCGGGGACCCAGTACTTC.

About this clone: The same CDR3 arises from other DNA sequences in this sample as well. V usage is TRBV9 and J usage is TRBJ1-4; no clear D gene. CDR3 length equals 14 residues. CDR1 is SGDLS, CDR2 YYNGEE, per germline. Trimming removed 0 bases from V and 5 bases from J, with 8 bases in between. This CDR3 reads CASSVGGGNEKLFF. CDR3 coding DNA: TGTGCCAGCAGCGTAGGGGGAGGGAATGAAAAACTGTTTTTT. The full variable domain, completed using reference TRBV9 and TRBJ1-4, is DSGVTQTPKHLITATGQRVTLRCSPRSGDLSVYWYQQSLDQGLQFLIQYYNGEERAKGNILERFSAQQFPDLHSELNLSSLELGDSALYFCASSVGGGNEKLFFGSGTQLSVL.

J is TRBJ2-7 and V is TRBV5-1; D is perhaps TRBD1 (6 bases). The CDR3 sequence is 13 residues long. Trimming shortened V by 6 bases and J by 2 bases, and 12 bases separated the two germline ends. The germline V gene encodes CDR1 SGHRS and CDR2 YFSETQ. Here the CDR3 reads CASTPTGTYEQYF. In nucleotides, the CDR3 is TGCGCCAGCACCCCGACAGGAACCTACGAGCAGTACTTC.

The J gene is TRBJ2-1, the V gene TRBV9, with 7 bases that match TRBD2. The V and J ends lost 6 bases and 5 bases, in that order; junction bases with no gene match: 5. CDR3 length: 13 residues. The germline V gene has CDR1 SGDLS and CDR2 YYNGEE. CDR3 nucleotide sequence: TGTGCCAGCAAACCCGGGACTAACAATGAGCAGTTCTTC. Its protein product is CASKPGTNNEQFF.

V and J are TRBV11-2 and TRBJ2-5, with D maybe TRBD1 (5 bases). The CDR3 has 15 residues. The V end lost 0 bases, the J end lost 2 bases, and 10 bases lay between the germline ends. Germline CDR1 reads SGHAT; CDR2 reads FQNNGV. The CDR3 reads CASSLEGVGQETQYF. CDR3 in DNA: TGTGCCAGCAGCTTAGAAGGGGTGGGTCAAGAGACCCAGTACTTC.

The rearrangement uses TRBV14 and TRBJ2-7; 10 bases line up with TRBD2. V was clipped by 4 bases and J by 0 bases; unmatched bases: 9. CDR1 SGHDN and CDR2 FVKESK come from the germline V gene. The CDR3 covers 17 residues. CDR3 protein: CASSLKRTSGPSYEQYF. In nucleotides, the CDR3 is TGTGCCAGCAGCCTCAAACGGACTAGCGGTCCCTCCTACGAGCAGTACTTC.

V is TRBV2 and J is TRBJ1-2, with no clear D. Per the germline V gene, CDR1 is SNHLY and CDR2 is FYNNEI. The CDR3 length is 12 residues. Deletions cut 6 bases from V and 5 bases from J, with 10 bases between. CDR3 loop: CASSGWGYGYTF. For the CDR3, the DNA is TGTGCCAGCAGCGGTTGGGGTTATGGCTACACCTTC.

CDR3 loop: CASSLRDNGEQFF. CDR3 coding DNA: TGTGCCAGCAGCTTAAGGGACAACGGTGAGCAGTTCTTC. The chain couples TRBV7-3 to TRBJ2-1, with a tentative D call TRBD1 (6 bases). Germline V lookup: CDR1 SGHTA, CDR2 FQGTGA. V gave up 1 base and J gave up 9 bases, with 10 bases separating them. CDR3 length equals 13 residues.

The rearrangement joins TRBV7-9 to TRBJ2-1; no definite D call. The CDR3 loop spans 12 amino acids. Between the trimmed V and J ends, which lost 3 bases and 14 bases, there was a span of 14 bases. Germline loops: CDR1 SEHNR, CDR2 FQNEAQ (reference sequence). Here the CDR3 DNA reads TGTGCCAGCAGCTTTAGCCCGACGGACGAGTTCTTC. Translated: CASSFSPTDEFF.

This chain joins TRBV27 and TRBJ1-1; 7 bases fit TRBD1. V lost 2 bases to trimming and J lost 5 bases; unmatched junction nucleotides: 2. CDR1 is MNHEY and CDR2 is SMNVEV in the germline V gene (reference sequence). The CDR3 is 13 amino acids. The DNA of the CDR3 is TGTGCCAGCAGTTTAAAGGGGGCAACTGAAGCTTTCTTT. This sequence encodes CASSLKGATEAFF.

V is TRBV5-1 and J is TRBJ2-5; the D gene is possibly TRBD1 (5 bases). CDR1 is SGHRS and CDR2 is YFSETQ in the germline V gene. Between the trimmed V and J ends, which lost 5 bases and 1 base, there was a span of 12 bases. The CDR3 has 14 amino acids. CDR3 protein: CASSQGGFQETQYF. CDR3 coding DNA: TGCGCCAGCAGTCAGGGCGGTTTCCAAGAGACCCAGTACTTC.